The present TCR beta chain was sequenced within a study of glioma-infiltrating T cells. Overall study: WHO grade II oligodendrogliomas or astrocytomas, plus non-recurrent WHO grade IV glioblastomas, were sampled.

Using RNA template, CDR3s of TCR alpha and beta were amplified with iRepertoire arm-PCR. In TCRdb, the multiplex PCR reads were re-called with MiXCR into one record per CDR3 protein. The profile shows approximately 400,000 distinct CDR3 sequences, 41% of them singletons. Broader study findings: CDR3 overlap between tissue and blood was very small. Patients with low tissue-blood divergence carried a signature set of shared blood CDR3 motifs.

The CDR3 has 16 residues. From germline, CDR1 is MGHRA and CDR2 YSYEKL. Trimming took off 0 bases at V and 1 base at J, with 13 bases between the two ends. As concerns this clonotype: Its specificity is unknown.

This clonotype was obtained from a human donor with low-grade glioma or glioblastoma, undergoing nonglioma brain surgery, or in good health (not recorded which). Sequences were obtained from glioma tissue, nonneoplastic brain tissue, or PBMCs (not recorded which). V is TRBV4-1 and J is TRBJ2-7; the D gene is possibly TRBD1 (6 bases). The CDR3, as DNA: TGCGCCAGCAGCCAAGATTTCCGGACAGAGTCCTACGAGCAGTACTTC. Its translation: CASSQDFRTESYEQYF.